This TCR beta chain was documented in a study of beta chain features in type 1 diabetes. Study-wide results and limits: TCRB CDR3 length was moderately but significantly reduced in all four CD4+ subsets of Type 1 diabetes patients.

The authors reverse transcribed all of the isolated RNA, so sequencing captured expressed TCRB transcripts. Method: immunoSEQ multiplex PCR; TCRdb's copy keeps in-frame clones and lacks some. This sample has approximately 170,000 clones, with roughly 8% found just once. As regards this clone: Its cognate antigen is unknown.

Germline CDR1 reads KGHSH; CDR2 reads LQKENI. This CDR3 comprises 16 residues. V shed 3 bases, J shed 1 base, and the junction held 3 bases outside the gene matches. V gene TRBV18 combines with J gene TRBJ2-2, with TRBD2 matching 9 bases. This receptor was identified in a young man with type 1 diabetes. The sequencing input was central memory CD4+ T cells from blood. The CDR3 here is CASSPYSGRNTGELFF. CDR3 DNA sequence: TGTGCCAGCTCACCTTATAGCGGGAGGAACACCGGGGAGCTGTTTTTT.